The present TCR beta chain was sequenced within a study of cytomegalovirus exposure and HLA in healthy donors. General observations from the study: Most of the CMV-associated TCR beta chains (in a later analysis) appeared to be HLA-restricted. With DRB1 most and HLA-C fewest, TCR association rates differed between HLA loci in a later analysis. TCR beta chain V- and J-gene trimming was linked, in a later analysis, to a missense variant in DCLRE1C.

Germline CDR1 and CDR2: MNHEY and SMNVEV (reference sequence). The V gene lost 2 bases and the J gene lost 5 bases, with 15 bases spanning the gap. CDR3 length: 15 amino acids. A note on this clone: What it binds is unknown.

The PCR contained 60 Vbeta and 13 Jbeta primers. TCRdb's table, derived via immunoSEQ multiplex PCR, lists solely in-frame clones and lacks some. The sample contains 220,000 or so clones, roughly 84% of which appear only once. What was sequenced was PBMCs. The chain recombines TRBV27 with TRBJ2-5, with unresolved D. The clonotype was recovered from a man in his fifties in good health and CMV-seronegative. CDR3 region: CASSLRSRGDETQYF. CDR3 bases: TGTGCCAGCAGTTTACGGAGCAGAGGAGATGAGACCCAGTACTTC.